The next 8 T cell receptor beta chains were all read from a single sample in a study of blood T cell repertoires in COVID-19. The repertoire was sequenced with immunoSEQ multiplex PCR; TCRdb's copy has only in-frame clones and lacks some. The repertoire holds around 260,000 clones, about 88% seen once, with about 4% in the top ten. The sequencing sample was made of peripheral blood. The receptors come from a man aged 55-75 years who had recovered from COVID-19.

This chain connects TRBV5-4 to TRBJ1-2; the match to TRBD1 covers 9 bases. CDR1 and CDR2 (germline): SGHNT, YYREEE (reference sequence). V lost 4 bases to trimming and J lost 3 bases; unmatched junction nucleotides: 7. This CDR3 spans 15 amino acids. CDR3 DNA sequence: TGTGCCAGCAGCAATCCACAGGGGGCGGACTATGGCTACACCTTC. Translation gives CASSNPQGADYGYTF.

This rearrangement joins TRBV5-6 to TRBJ1-5, with no clear D. Per the germline V gene, CDR1 is SGHDT and CDR2 is YYEEEE. This CDR3 has 16 residues. V was clipped by 0 bases and J by 6 bases, with 16 bases between them. The CDR3 here is CASSLGWGVSGQPQHF. The CDR3 DNA sequence: TGTGCCAGCAGCTTGGGCTGGGGAGTGTCGGGTCAGCCCCAGCATTTT.

This clone has a single count. The chain couples TRBV5-4 to TRBJ2-3; a possible D gene is TRBD2 (5 bases). CDR1 is SGHNT, CDR2 YYREEE, per germline (reference sequence). The CDR3 runs to 17 residues. The germline V and J ends were trimmed by 0 bases and 0 bases, with 14 bases remaining between them. The CDR3 loop is CASSLGLHRGSTDTQYF. CDR3 in DNA: TGTGCCAGCAGCTTGGGACTACACCGAGGTAGCACAGATACGCAGTATTTT.

The rearrangement links TRBV5-1 to TRBJ1-2; 9 nucleotides match TRBD1. V was clipped by 4 bases and J by 7 bases; unmatched bases: 8. This CDR3 comprises 14 residues. In germline, CDR1 is SGHRS, CDR2 YFSETQ. The CDR3 loop reads CASSSGQGYLGYTF. CDR3 nucleotide sequence: TGCGCCAGCAGCAGCGGACAGGGGTATCTTGGCTACACCTTC.

J is TRBJ2-1 and V is TRBV6-5, with 8 bases fitting TRBD2. The CDR3 is 14 residues long. J was trimmed by 8 bases and V by 7 bases; bases with no gene match: 10. CDR1 MNHEY and CDR2 SVGAGI come from the germline V gene. The CDR3 region is CASNSGGPLDEQFF. CDR3 DNA: TGTGCCAGCAACTCGGGGGGGCCGTTGGATGAGCAGTTCTTC.

V usage is TRBV7-3 and J usage is TRBJ2-2; D unresolved. This CDR3 has 15 residues. V shed 5 bases and J shed 1 base, with 11 bases lying between them. The germline V gene encodes CDR1 SGHTA and CDR2 FQGTGA. This CDR3 is CASSRPSGNTGELFF. The CDR3 coding sequence is TGTGCCAGCAGCCGCCCCTCAGGGAACACCGGGGAGCTGTTTTTT.

The chain carries TRBV19 and TRBJ2-1; TRBD2 aligns across 7 bases. J was trimmed by 3 bases and V by 4 bases; bases with no gene match: 6. Per germline, CDR1 LNHDA and CDR2 SQIVND (reference sequence). CDR3 length: 15 amino acids. CDR3 in DNA: TGTGCCAGTAGTAGGGACTGGGGGGGCTACAATGAGCAGTTCTTC. It codes for CASSRDWGGYNEQFF. The full variable domain, its missing parts supplied by reference TRBV19 and TRBJ2-1, is DGGITQSPKYLFRKEGQNVTLSCEQNLNHDAMYWYRQDPGQGLRLIYYSQIVNDFQKGDIAEGYSVSREKKESFPLTVTSAQKNPTAFYLCASSRDWGGYNEQFFGPGTRLTVL.

This clone was recorded a few times. The gene calls are TRBV7-9 and TRBJ2-1; 12 nucleotides agree with TRBD1. The CDR3 consists of 18 residues. Germline CDR1 is SEHNR and CDR2 is FQNEAQ (reference sequence). The junction had 11 bases not matched to a gene; V was cut back by 6 bases and J by 2 bases. CDR3 DNA sequence: TGTGCCAGCAGAACCGGGACAGGGGGCGTCTCTGCCTACAATGAGCAGTTCTTC. This sequence encodes CASRTGTGGVSAYNEQFF. Full variable domain (remainder filled in from reference TRBV7-9 and TRBJ2-1): DTGVSQNPRHKITKRGQNVTFRCDPISEHNRLYWYRQTLGQGPEFLTYFQNEAQLEKSRLLSDRFSAERPKGSFSTLEIQRTEQGDSAMYLCASRTGTGGVSAYNEQFFGPGTRLTVL.